The 4 T cell receptor beta chains given below trace back to one sample, sequenced in a study of cytomegalovirus exposure and HLA in healthy donors. PCR employed 60 Vbeta and 13 Jbeta primers. The data were produced by immunoSEQ multiplex PCR, yet TCRdb's version contains in-frame clones alone and is incomplete. The data contain about 160,000 clones, about 73% of them singletons. Material: PBMCs. These receptor sequences come from a woman between 40 and 50 years old in good health and CMV-seronegative.

The genes are TRBV6-1 and TRBJ1-1, with a tentative D call TRBD1 (6 bases). CDR1 and CDR2 (germline): MNHNS, SASEGT. The CDR3 runs to 13 residues. V was trimmed by 5 bases and J by 1 base, leaving 8 bases between them. CDR3 in DNA: TGTGCCAGCAGTCCGGGACAGAACACTGAAGCTTTCTTT. Its protein is CASSPGQNTEAFF.

This clone has a handful of counts. This chain connects TRBV4-1 to TRBJ2-2, with TRBD2 identical over 16 bases. V shed 4 bases and J 4 bases; nucleotides not matched to a gene: 9. The CDR3 length is 19 residues. CDR1 MGHRA and CDR2 YSYEKL come from the germline V gene. The CDR3 loop reads CASSRVGTSGGAGTGELFF. The CDR3 DNA reads as TGCGCCAGCAGCCGTGTTGGGACTAGCGGGGGGGCTGGCACCGGGGAGCTGTTTTTT.

The chain recombines TRBV25-1 with TRBJ1-2; TRBD1 is a possible D gene (5 bases). This CDR3 is 17 amino acids long. In germline, CDR1 is MGHDK, CDR2 SYGVNS. Trimming pared 2 bases from V and 1 base from J, leaving 17 bases between. The CDR3 loop reads CASSEGRNRIGNYGYTF. The CDR3 DNA sequence: TGTGCCAGCAGTGAAGGAAGAAACAGGATTGGTAACTATGGCTACACCTTC.

V and J are TRBV5-1 and TRBJ1-2, with TRBD1 matching over 12 bases. CDR1 is SGHRS, CDR2 YFSETQ, per germline. V was pared by 4 bases and J by 5 bases, with 6 bases of the junction left unmatched. This CDR3 contains 15 residues. This CDR3 is CASSEGQGARYGYTF. The CDR3 DNA follows: TGCGCCAGCAGCGAGGGACAGGGGGCTCGGTATGGCTACACCTTC. The full variable domain, with the rest looked up from reference TRBV5-1 and TRBJ1-2, is KAGVTQTPRYLIKTRGQQVTLSCSPISGHRSVSWYQQTPGQGLQFLFEYFSETQRNKGNFPGRFSGRQFSNSRSEMNVSTLELGDSALYLCASSEGQGARYGYTFGSGTRLTVV.